These 18 T cell receptor beta chains came from one sample sequenced in a study of regulatory T cells in long-lasting Graves disease. CDR3 regions were amplified by Arm-PCR using iRepertoire HTBI primers to build TCR beta libraries. TCRdb re-derived calls from the multiplex PCR reads in MiXCR, one entry per CDR3 protein. The sample carries fewer than 400,000 distinct CDR3 sequences, 18% recorded once. Noted time point: newly diagnosed GD, antithyroid drugs for less than 3 months. There was RNA extracted from PBMCs, and the TCR library was made from it. Material: peripheral blood mononuclear cells (PBMCs), obtained at new diagnosis, from a patient treated with antithyroid drugs. The receptors originated from a female donor with Graves disease.

The V and J genes are TRBV28 and TRBJ1-2; the match to TRBD1 covers 10 bases. Trimming at V came to 6 bases and at J to 5 bases, leaving 9 bases not matched to a gene. The germline V gene has CDR1 MDHEN and CDR2 SYDVKM. CDR3 length: 15 amino acids. CDR3 protein: CASSAWGTGEYGYTF. CDR3 DNA: TGTGCCAGCAGCGCGTGGGGGACAGGGGAGTATGGCTACACCTTC.

This clonotype showed up just a few times. V is TRBV20-1 and J is TRBJ2-5; possible D gene TRBD2, 5 bases. Germline CDR1 reads DFQATT; CDR2 reads SNEGSKA (reference sequence). V lost 1 base and J lost 1, with 13 bases in between. CDR3 length equals 15 residues. The CDR3: CSARGGGYGQETQYF. The CDR3 DNA reads as TGCAGTGCTAGAGGTGGCGGGTACGGCCAAGAGACCCAGTACTTC.

Here the CDR3 reads CASSRSSGSTDTQYF. The CDR3 coding sequence is TGCGCCAGCAGCCGCTCTAGCGGGAGCACAGATACGCAGTATTTT. This chain links TRBV4-1 with TRBJ2-3, with 8 bases identical to TRBD2. Germline CDR1 is MGHRA and CDR2 is YSYEKL. The CDR3 length is 15 residues. Trimming at V came to 4 bases and at J to 0 bases, leaving 3 bases not matched to a gene.

In the case of this clonotype: A read error is likely here: a far larger clone is one base away. This chain joins TRBV11-2 and TRBJ2-1, with D unclear. The CDR3 extends over 13 amino acids. Germline lookup yields CDR1 SGHAT and CDR2 FQNNGV. Trimming stripped 8 bases from V and 1 base from J, with 9 bases between. CDR3 region: CASFGPSYNEQFF. The CDR3 DNA is TGTGCCAGCTTTGGTCCATCCTACAATGAGCAGTTCTTC. Based on the CDR3 plus reference TRBV11-2 and TRBJ2-1, the full variable domain is EAGVAQSPRYKIIEKRQSVAFWCNPISGHATLYWYQQILGQGPKLLIQFQNNGVVDDSQLPKDRFSAERLKGVDSTLKIQPAKLEDSAVYLCASFGPSYNEQFFGPGTRLTVL.

This clonotype appeared a few times. This rearrangement joins TRBV6-1 to TRBJ2-3; 7 positions agree with TRBD2. Germline lookup yields CDR1 MNHNS and CDR2 SASEGT. J gave up 5 bases and V 11 bases, and 10 bases lay outside the gene matches. CDR3 length: 13 residues. The CDR3 loop reads CAANMGGVDTQYF. CDR3 in DNA: TGTGCCGCCAATATGGGAGGGGTAGATACGCAGTATTTT.

This clonotype showed up many times. The chain is built from TRBV14 and TRBJ1-3; tentative D call: TRBD1 (6 bases). This CDR3 is 18 amino acids long. The V gene lost 1 base and the J gene lost 0 bases, with 16 bases spanning the gap. Germline assignment: CDR1 SGHDN and CDR2 FVKESK. CDR3 protein: CASSQVLQGFASGNTIYF. CDR3 in DNA: TGTGCCAGCAGCCAAGTGTTACAGGGCTTCGCCTCTGGAAACACCATATATTTT.

This clonotype was recorded a few times. The gene calls are TRBV19 and TRBJ1-2; maybe TRBD1 (6 bases). The V end lost 3 bases, the J end lost 4 bases, and 15 bases lay between the germline ends. The CDR3 runs to 15 residues. Germline CDR1 and CDR2: LNHDA and SQIVND (reference sequence). The DNA for the CDR3 is TGTGCCAGTAGTATCACGGGCGCAGGGGTCTATGGCTACACCTTC. Translation gives CASSITGAGVYGYTF. The variable domain in full, with the rest retrieved from reference TRBV19 and TRBJ1-2, is DGGITQSPKYLFRKEGQNVTLSCEQNLNHDAMYWYRQDPGQGLRLIYYSQIVNDFQKGDIAEGYSVSREKKESFPLTVTSAQKNPTAFYLCASSITGAGVYGYTFGSGTRLTVV.

This clonotype appeared many times. The CDR3: CASSLRAGVETQYF. CDR3 nucleotide sequence: TGTGCCAGCAGTTTGCGGGCAGGGGTCGAGACCCAGTACTTC. The V call is TRBV28, the J call TRBJ2-5; D perhaps matches TRBD1 (6 bases). This CDR3 region has 14 residues. The V end lost 3 bases, the J end lost 5 bases, and 13 bases lay between the germline ends. Germline V gene lookup returns CDR1 MDHEN and CDR2 SYDVKM.

This clonotype occurred many times. This chain uses TRBV2 with TRBJ2-3, with TRBD1 matching 10 bases. Germline V gene lookup returns CDR1 SNHLY and CDR2 FYNNEI. V lost 6 bases to trimming and J lost 6 bases; unmatched junction nucleotides: 9. The CDR3 contains 15 residues. The CDR3: CASRTDRGEADTQYF. CDR3 DNA: TGTGCCAGCAGGACGGACAGGGGGGAAGCGGATACGCAGTATTTT. The variable domain in full, completed from reference TRBV2 and TRBJ2-3, reads EPEVTQTPSHQVTQMGQEVILRCVPISNHLYFYWYRQILGQKVEFLVSFYNNEISEKSEIFDDQFSVERPDGSNFTLKIRSTKLEDSAMYFCASRTDRGEADTQYFGPGTRLTVL.

This rearrangement joins TRBV7-9 to TRBJ2-7, with 7 bases fitting TRBD1. CDR1 and CDR2 (germline): SEHNR, FQNEAQ (reference sequence). This CDR3 spans 15 amino acids. With 5 bases clipped from V and 3 bases from J, the junction kept 10 bases outside the gene matches. Written as DNA, the CDR3 is TGTGCCAGCAGCCCCCGGGACAGCGGCCGCTACGAGCAGTACTTC. Protein sequence: CASSPRDSGRYEQYF.

This clonotype was seen many times. This chain links TRBV12-3 or TRBV12-4 with TRBJ1-2, with a tentative D call TRBD1 (5 bases). Trimming took off 5 bases at V and 6 bases at J, with 10 bases between the two ends. CDR3 length equals 12 residues. The CDR3 region is CASSPDKNGYTF. DNA for the CDR3: TGTGCCAGCAGTCCGGACAAAAATGGCTACACCTTC.

This clonotype was seen many times. The gene calls are TRBV2 and TRBJ2-2; 7 positions agree with TRBD2. V dropped 6 bases and J dropped 15; count of bases not matched to a gene: 13. CDR1 and CDR2 (germline): SNHLY, FYNNEI. This CDR3 has 13 amino acids. This CDR3 is CASRTTGTTGMFF. The CDR3 region has the DNA TGTGCCAGCAGAACCACTGGGACTACCGGAATGTTTTTT.

The V call is TRBV5-1, the J call TRBJ1-5, with D maybe TRBD1 (6 bases). The germline V gene encodes CDR1 SGHRS and CDR2 YFSETQ. Trimming removed 1 base from V and 2 bases from J, with 10 bases in between. The CDR3 is made up of 15 amino acids. The CDR3, as DNA: TGCGCCAGCAGCTTGACAGGGATTGGCAATCAGCCCCAGCATTTT. Protein product: CASSLTGIGNQPQHF.

This clonotype has ten or more counts. The chain is built from TRBV9 and TRBJ2-7; tentative D call: TRBD2 (6 bases). The CDR3 extends over 15 amino acids. Trimming pared 4 bases from V and 6 bases from J, leaving 20 bases between. Germline V gene sequence: CDR1 SGDLS, CDR2 YYNGEE. The chain's CDR3 is CASSPSRANGGEQYF. CDR3 nucleotide sequence: TGTGCCAGCAGCCCCTCCCGGGCCAACGGGGGCGAGCAGTACTTC.

In this sample, this clonotype turned up many times. This chain uses TRBV7-9 with TRBJ2-1, with a weak D call TRBD2 (5 bases). V dropped 5 bases and J dropped 6 bases, with 14 bases sitting between them. The germline gives CDR1 SEHNR, CDR2 FQNEAQ (reference sequence). The CDR3 is made up of 14 amino acids. The chain's CDR3 is CASSLTARGNEQFF. Written as DNA, the CDR3 is TGTGCCAGCAGCCTCACCGCCCGGGGCAATGAGCAGTTCTTC.

There are many counts of this clonotype. The genes are TRBV28 and TRBJ1-6; D call uncertain. CDR3 size: 14 residues. CDR1 is MDHEN, CDR2 SYDVKM, per germline. V lost 6 bases and J 6 bases, leaving 12 bases between the germline ends. This chain's CDR3 is CASSEGKANSPLHF. The CDR3 region has the DNA TGTGCCAGCAGCGAAGGGAAGGCTAATTCACCCCTCCACTTT. Full variable domain (missing parts from reference TRBV28 and TRBJ1-6): DVKVTQSSRYLVKRTGEKVFLECVQDMDHENMFWYRQDPGLGLRLIYFSYDVKMKEKGDIPEGYSVSREKKERFSLILESASTNQTSMYLCASSEGKANSPLHFGNGTRLTVT.

V and J are TRBV7-9 and TRBJ1-2; maybe TRBD1 (5 bases). Trimming left V 6 bases short and J 7 bases short, with 18 bases between. The CDR3 loop spans 14 amino acids. CDR1 SEHNR and CDR2 FQNEAQ come from the germline V gene (reference sequence). CDR3 region: CASRVTGTLSGYTF. CDR3 nucleotide sequence: TGTGCCAGCAGAGTGACCGGGACCTTAAGTGGCTACACCTTC.

In its sample, this clonotype was seen many times. This chain uses TRBV20-1 with TRBJ1-1, with D possibly TRBD1 on 5 matching bases. The germline CDR1 and CDR2 sequences are DFQATT and SNEGSKA (reference sequence). V gave up 4 bases and J gave up 1 base, with 7 bases separating them. CDR3 size: 12 residues. DNA for the CDR3: TGCAGTGCTATGGGGGGGAACACTGAAGCTTTCTTT. This gives the protein CSAMGGNTEAFF.